These 24 T cell receptor beta chains came from one sample sequenced in a study of tumor-infiltrating lymphocytes in primary liver carcinoma. cDNA specific to TCR beta was made from 450 to 500 ng of total RNA, with a constant-region primer employed for priming. Libraries covering TCR beta were generated through three nested multiplex PCR rounds (using a slightly modified ARM-PCR). Two initial PCR rounds of about 9 cycles each paired TRBV1-TRBV30 forward primers with a C-beta reverse primer. TCRdb fed the multiplex PCR reads into MiXCR, producing one record per CDR3 protein. This sample has roughly 190,000 distinct CDR3 sequences, with 70% to 90% found just once. Starting material for RNA and DNA co-extraction consisted of about 17-30 mg of unsorted bulk tissue. Source material: tumor tissue from primary liver carcinoma. The receptors stem from a man aged 40-50 years with primary liver carcinoma and hepatitis B virus infection.

This clonotype was picked up one time. The CDR3 does not close with the conserved phenylalanine or tryptophan, likely indicating a read error. V and J are TRBV7-8 and TRBJ2-5, with D possibly matching TRBD1 (6 bases). The CDR3 length is 16 residues. Germline CDR1 and CDR2: SGHVS and FQNEAQ. Written as DNA, the CDR3 is TGTGCAAGCAGCTTGGTAACGACAGGCTTACAAGAGACCCAGTACTAC. Amino acid sequence: CASSLVTTGLQETQYY.

As for this clonotype: The conserved phenylalanine or tryptophan normally closing the CDR3 is absent here, so this likely arose from a read error. This rearrangement joins TRBV19 to TRBJ2-3, with D possibly being TRBD2 (6 bases). Germline CDR1 is LNHDA and CDR2 is SQIVND (reference sequence). V shed 6 bases and J shed 5 bases, with 9 bases lying between them. CDR3 length: 12 residues. The CDR3 DNA sequence: TGTGCCAGTAGGATTAGCGGAGATACGCAGTATTTA. Protein product: CASRISGDTQYL.

Notes on this clonotype: The missing conserved phenylalanine or tryptophan at the end of this CDR3 makes a read error likely. The rearrangement uses TRBV4-2 and TRBJ2-7; D perhaps matches TRBD1 (6 bases). The germline V gene has CDR1 LGHNA and CDR2 YNFKEQ. The CDR3 runs 15 residues. The V gene lost 0 bases and the J gene lost 3 bases, with 12 bases spanning the gap. CDR3 bases: TGTGCCAGCAGCCAAGATAAGGGGGACGGCTACGAGCAGTACTTG. It yields the protein CASSQDKGDGYEQYL.

The rearrangement joins TRBV11-1 to TRBJ2-3; either TRBD1 or TRBD2 may fit D (5 bases each). Germline V lookup: CDR1 SGHAT, CDR2 FQDESV (reference sequence). The CDR3 totals 19 residues. CDR3 sequence (DNA): TGTGCTAACAGCTCTGGGGGAAGCTTTGTTGGAGCCCGCACAGATACGCAGTATTTT. Protein product: CANSSGGSFVGARTDTQYF.

On this clonotype itself: This sequence may be a read error, since a much larger clone differs from it by one base. The conserved final phenylalanine or tryptophan is absent from the CDR3, which likely points to a read error. The chain couples TRBV2 to TRBJ2-2; D remains unclear. Trimming pared 5 bases from V and 6 bases from J, leaving 4 bases between. The CDR3 loop spans 11 amino acids. Germline CDR1 is SNHLY and CDR2 is FYNNEI. The CDR3 DNA sequence: TGTGCCAGCAGTTTTTCCGGGGAGCTGTTTTCT. This gives the protein CASSFSGELFS.

The chain links TRBV12-3 or TRBV12-4 to TRBJ1-6; 9 nucleotides line up with TRBD1. The CDR3 has 16 amino acids. The V segment lost 0 bases and the J segment 9 bases; nucleotides outside the gene matches: 6. The CDR3 reads CASSLAPRQGGSPLHF. The CDR3 DNA reads TGTGCCAGCAGTTTAGCTCCGCGACAGGGGGGTTCACCCCTCCACTTT.

Comments on this clonotype: This may arise from a read error, as a much more abundant clone is one base away. The CDR3, as DNA: TGCGCCAGCAGCTCAAGACCGGAACAGCCCCAGCATTTT. This codes for CASSSRPEQPQHF. The rearrangement uses TRBV5-1 and TRBJ1-5; D unresolved. This CDR3 has 13 residues. In germline, CDR1 is SGHRS, CDR2 YFSETQ. Trimming took 3 bases from V and 7 from J, leaving 11 bases between them.

To note about this clonotype: Here the CDR3 omits its conserved ending phenylalanine or tryptophan, so a read error is the likely source. The rearrangement links TRBV6-2 or TRBV6-3 to TRBJ2-7; possible D gene TRBD2, 6 bases. In germline, CDR1 is MNHEY, CDR2 SVGEGT. This CDR3 spans 15 amino acids. Written as DNA, the CDR3 is TGTGTCAGCAGCACTCCGACTAGTGGAGGGTACGAGCAGTACATC. As protein: CVSSTPTSGGYEQYI.

A note on this clonotype: A read error may produce the germline difference seen at one junction end. The chain uses TRBV11-2 and TRBJ2-5; TRBD1 matches at 7 bases. CDR1 and CDR2 (germline): SGHAT, FQNNGV. The CDR3 extends over 14 amino acids. The CDR3, as DNA: TGTACCAGCAACTCGGGACAGCCCCTAGAGACCCAGTACTTC. Amino acids: CTSNSGQPLETQYF.

Note on this clonotype: Germline and junction disagree at one end, which may indicate a read error. CDR3 sequence: CSVTPGWGMKTEAFF. The CDR3 coding sequence is TGCAGCGTAACCCCGGGATGGGGAATGAAAACTGAAGCTTTCTTT. This chain connects TRBV29-1 to TRBJ1-1; D is ambiguous. There are 15 residues in the CDR3. Germline CDR1 and CDR2: SQVTM and ANQGSEA.

A word on this clonotype: This may be a read error, as it is one base from a much larger clone. This sequence joins TRBV12-3 or TRBV12-4 and TRBJ1-1; D possibly corresponds to TRBD1 (5 bases). The CDR3 is 13 residues long. As DNA, the CDR3 is TGTGTCAGCGGTTTAGACAGATACACTGAAGCTTTCTTT. Translation: CVSGLDRYTEAFF.

About this clonotype itself: A read error may explain this, as a much larger clone is one base away. The chain is built from TRBV6-6 and TRBJ1-5; D not resolved. The CDR3 spans 16 residues. Germline CDR1 MNHNY, CDR2 SVGAGI (reference sequence). Trimming removed 6 bases at V and 7 bases at J, with 22 bases between. The CDR3 protein is CASSPTRPRQGQPQHF. In DNA form, the CDR3 reads TGTGCCAGCAGCCCAACGAGACCCCGGCAAGGACAGCCCCAGCATTTT.

A note on this clonotype: A much larger clone differs from this one at a single base, so this may be a read error. The rearrangement joins TRBV7-9 to TRBJ1-4; 9 bases match TRBD1. CDR3 length: 12 residues. V lost 8 bases, J lost 12 bases, and 7 bases stayed unmatched. Looked up from germline, CDR1 is SEHNR and CDR2 is FQNEAQ (reference sequence). In nucleotides, the CDR3 is TGTGCCAGCTGCGGATGGGACAGGGAACTGTTTTTT. Amino acids: CASCGWDRELFF. The full variable domain, with the rest looked up from reference TRBV7-9 and TRBJ1-4, is DTGVSQNPRHKITKRGQNVTFRCDPISEHNRLYWYRQTLGQGPEFLTYFQNEAQLEKSRLLSDRFSAERPKGSFSTLEIQRTEQGDSAMYLCASCGWDRELFFGSGTQLSVL.

With respect to this clonotype: A clone one base away is much larger, so this may be a read error. The rearrangement links TRBV28 to TRBJ2-5; tentative D call: TRBD1 (6 bases). Germline V lookup: CDR1 MDHEN, CDR2 SYDVKM. The length of the CDR3 is 14 residues. CDR3 sequence: CVSSLAQGRETQYF. CDR3 sequence (DNA): TGTGTCAGCAGTTTGGCACAGGGCCGGGAGACCCAGTACTTC.

This sequence joins TRBV6-1 and TRBJ2-6; the match to TRBD2 covers 10 bases. Germline V gene lookup returns CDR1 MNHNS and CDR2 SASEGT. CDR3 length equals 15 residues. Trimming took 7 bases from V and 11 from J; bases not matched to a gene: 11. The CDR3 sequence is CASNFGTSVIDVLTF. The CDR3 nucleotides are TGTGCCAGCAATTTTGGGACTAGCGTGATCGACGTCCTGACTTTC.

The gene calls are TRBV29-1 and TRBJ1-1, with a weak D call TRBD1 (6 bases). Germline values: CDR1 SQVTM, CDR2 ANQGSEA. CDR3 size: 10 residues. V was shortened by 6 bases and J by 14 bases, with 16 bases between the two germline ends. CDR3 region: CSVGDTVAFF. The CDR3 DNA is TGCAGCGTGGGGGACACTGTTGCATTCTTT. Full variable domain (rest looked up from reference TRBV29-1 and TRBJ1-1): SAVISQKPSRDICQRGTSLTIQCQVDSQVTMMFWYRQQPGQSLTLIATANQGSEATYESGFVIDKFPISRPNLTFSTLTVSNMSPEDSSIYLCSVGDTVAFFGQGTRLTVV.

With regard to this clonotype: A much larger clone lies one base from this, so it may be a read error. This rearrangement joins TRBV7-9 to TRBJ2-7; TRBD2 agrees at 13 bases. The junction had 5 bases not matched to a gene; V was cut back by 4 bases and J by 2 bases. The CDR3 length is 16 residues. The V gene's germline CDR1 is SEHNR and CDR2 FQNEAQ (reference sequence). The DNA of the CDR3 is TGTGCCAGCAGCTCAAGACTAGCGGGGGGCCCCTACGAGCAGTACTTC. Translating gives CASSSRLAGGPYEQYF.

This chain's CDR3 is CASSVTGTSGMNEQFF. Written as DNA, the CDR3 is TGCGCCAGCAGCGTTACCGGGACTAGCGGCATGAATGAGCAGTTCTTC. The rearrangement links TRBV5-1 to TRBJ2-1, with 11 positions matching TRBD2. The germline CDR1 and CDR2 sequences are SGHRS and YFSETQ. Germline trimming cut 4 bases from V and 7 bases from J; bases unmatched to any gene: 10. CDR3 size: 16 residues.

Comments on this clonotype: The CDR3 does not end in the conserved phenylalanine or tryptophan, so this is likely a read error. It is unclear where the CDR3 begins or ends on the DNA, so no DNA is shown, and the CDR3 is as TCRdb lists it. V is TRBV11-1 and J is TRBJ2-4; the D call of TRBD2 is as the table states it, not checked on the DNA. The germline V gene has CDR1 SGHAT and CDR2 FQDESV (reference sequence). The CDR3 numbers 17 amino acids, ends counted. CDR3: CASSFPGTSGTKDIRYL.

The V and J genes are TRBV30 and TRBJ2-1; D is uncertain. V was cut by 3 bases and J by 1 base, with 16 bases left in between. The CDR3 length is 16 residues. The V gene's germline CDR1 is GTSNPN and CDR2 SVGIG (reference sequence). CDR3 bases: TGTGCCTGGAGCCGGCAAGGGTCTGAATCCTACAATGAGCAGTTCTTC. This gives the protein CAWSRQGSESYNEQFF.

Comment on this clonotype: The junction and the germline gene differ at one end; a read error may be behind it. The chain joins TRBV14 to TRBJ2-3; D call uncertain. Germline lookup yields CDR1 SGHDN and CDR2 FVKESK. This CDR3 has 13 amino acids. CDR3 in amino acids: CVSSLGRSDTQYF. CDR3 nucleotides: TGTGTCAGCAGCCTAGGCAGGTCAGATACGCAGTATTTT.

Turning to this clonotype: Possible read error: a much larger clone is one base away. The chain has TRBV11-2 and TRBJ2-7; 16 nucleotides match TRBD2. This CDR3 has 18 amino acids. V shed 4 bases and J 1 base; nucleotides not matched to a gene: 7. Germline V CDR1 and CDR2: SGHAT, FQNNGV. In nucleotides, the CDR3 is TGTGCCAGCAGCTCTGAAGGGACTAGCGGGGGGGTTTCCTACGAGCAGTACTTC. Its translation: CASSSEGTSGGVSYEQYF. Full variable domain (remainder filled in from reference TRBV11-2 and TRBJ2-7): EAGVAQSPRYKIIEKRQSVAFWCNPISGHATLYWYQQILGQGPKLLIQFQNNGVVDDSQLPKDRFSAERLKGVDSTLKIQPAKLEDSAVYLCASSSEGTSGGVSYEQYFGPGTRLTVT.

Comment on this clonotype: No DNA is shown, since the ends of the CDR3 on it are uncertain; the CDR3 is the one TCRdb lists. CDR3 sequence reads: CASSPFPDLTYSCEQYF. The V gene is TRBV12-1, the J gene TRBJ2-7; the table's D call TRBD1 went unverified against the DNA. TRBV12-1 counts as a pseudogene. Ends included, the CDR3 has 17 residues.

A remark on this clonotype: Lacking the conserved final phenylalanine or tryptophan, this CDR3 likely reflects a read error. This sequence joins TRBV29-1 and TRBJ2-7, with 7 bases matching TRBD1. Trimming removed 6 bases from V and 2 bases from J; junction bases left unmatched: 7. Germline V gene lookup returns CDR1 SQVTM and CDR2 ANQGSEA. There are 13 residues in the CDR3. The CDR3 spells CSVRGQNPYEQYL. The CDR3 region has the DNA TGCAGCGTACGGGGACAGAACCCCTACGAGCAGTACTTA.